This T cell receptor (beta chain) was identified during a study of blood T cell repertoires in COVID-19 (dated by TCRdb to between 2020 and 2021). For the wider study: Samples from collaborators originated in the United States, Italy and Spain and spanned both the acute and convalescent phases of COVID-19. The material from the prospective study consisted of cDNA or gDNA derived from T cells, B-cell-depleted T cells, or PBMCs. Deeply sampled blood TCRbeta repertoires from subjects exposed to, actively infected with, or recovered from COVID-19 were included in the dataset. A freely available public database, intended as a resource for researchers studying the immune response to SARS-CoV-2, is where the repertoires were released. The samples were drawn from the first 160 participants of the ongoing ImmuneRACE study and from more than 1,000 subjects provided by 6 global collaborators. A de-identified subject ID, COVID-19 status, age in years and sex were almost always included in the sample metadata. Where available, HLA class I and class II types were obtained from metadata supplied by the sample provider rather than from assay-based typing.

TCRbeta CDR3 regions were amplified from genomic DNA using the immunoSEQ Assay, a bias-controlled multiplex PCR. From the authors' description of their analysis: Nucleated cell counts per sample were estimated from amplification of reference gene primers within the assay. To quantify the absolute abundance of each unique TCRbeta CDR3 rearrangement, sequence reads were collapsed and filtered. For each sample, productive Simpson clonality was calculated as the square root of Simpson's diversity index over productive rearrangements. What TCRdb holds here is the immuneACCESS table cut down to in-frame rearrangements. Part of the clones is not present; checked against another copy, under half of the missing clones reflect an unresolved V gene, and the others are unexplained. The V and J calls and clone size were taken over from that table, and D and trimming were inferred from the DNA. This sample comprises 80,000 to 90,000 clones, 65% to 90% of them detected only once. Of the sample, 0.95% to 1.5% is held by the ten largest clones.

The CDR3 has 13 amino acids, counting the end cysteine and phenylalanine. Only the CDR3 DNA stays, 39 bases, in frame from base 1. V gives up 6 bases and J gives up 7 bases, and the segment between their germline ends measures 15 bases. Collaborating institutions collected whole blood in K2EDTA tubes following their own protocols. Collaborator samples were shipped for TCRbeta analysis as frozen whole blood, isolated PBMCs, or DNA extracted from either sample type. This clone appeared a single time. Its antigen target is currently unknown. No qualities accompany the bases; no much larger clone lies one base away. Overall results and qualifications from the work: The quantity of clinical and demographic metadata differed by source and by participant and was supplied without curation.

The chain joins TRBV12-3 or TRBV12-4 to TRBJ1-1; 6 matching bases give a weak D call of TRBD1. This clonotype was sampled from a man at least 80 years old with active or convalescent COVID-19. The specimen was peripheral blood. The CDR3 region has the sequence CASSLGHEIEAFF. The DNA is TGTGCCAGCAGCTTGGGACATGAGATTGAAGCTTTCTTT.